A single sample is the source of the 29 T cell receptor beta chains below, sequenced in a study of blood T cell repertoires in COVID-19. Data came from immunoSEQ multiplex PCR; TCRdb stores just in-frame clones and leaves some out. This sample carries about 420,000 clones, 80% to 90% of them seen once, and the ten largest clones take 0.8% to 1%. Material for sequencing was peripheral blood. These receptors were taken from a man between 18 and 29 years old with COVID-19, enrolled during active disease.

This clone was seen a few times. The chain joins TRBV10-1 to TRBJ2-7, with 9 bases fitting TRBD1. Germline V CDR1 and CDR2: WNHNN, SYGVQD (reference sequence). Trimming at V came to 4 bases and at J to 1 base, leaving 5 bases not matched to a gene. The CDR3 is 15 residues long. DNA for the CDR3: TGCGCCAGCAGTGCCACCGGGACAGGGTCCTACGAGCAGTACTTC. It specifies CASSATGTGSYEQYF.

The chain carries TRBV6-5 and TRBJ1-5, with D uncertain. V was cut by 7 bases and J by 6 bases, with 13 bases left in between. The CDR3 contains 13 residues. The germline V gene has CDR1 MNHEY and CDR2 SVGAGI. The CDR3 sequence: CASMTEGGQPQHF. DNA of the CDR3: TGTGCCAGCATGACGGAGGGAGGTCAGCCCCAGCATTTT.

This clone was detected a few times. V and J are TRBV6-5 and TRBJ2-1; 9 bases agree with TRBD1. Unmatched junction bases numbered 9, after V lost 8 bases and J lost 7 bases. Germline V lookup: CDR1 MNHEY, CDR2 SVGAGI. The CDR3 consists of 14 residues. The CDR3 sequence: CASEPGQGANEQFF. The DNA of the CDR3 is TGTGCCAGCGAGCCGGGACAGGGCGCGAATGAGCAGTTCTTC.

This chain joins TRBV6-5 and TRBJ2-5, with TRBD2 matching over 7 bases. V trimming: 0 bases; J trimming: 4 bases; junction bases outside the gene matches: 2. The CDR3 spans 14 residues. In germline, CDR1 is MNHEY, CDR2 SVGAGI. In nucleotides, the CDR3 is TGTGCCAGCAGTTACTCGGGGGGGATAGAGACCCAGTACTTC. It specifies CASSYSGGIETQYF.

V is TRBV5-1 and J is TRBJ2-1; no definite D call. This CDR3 spans 15 amino acids. Germline V gives CDR1 SGHRS, CDR2 YFSETQ. V lost 0 bases and J lost 2, with 9 bases in between. Here the CDR3 DNA reads TGCGCCAGCAGCTTGGAGTCCTATACCTACAATGAGCAGTTCTTC. Translating it yields CASSLESYTYNEQFF. Full variable domain (outside the CDR3, taken from reference TRBV5-1 and TRBJ2-1): KAGVTQTPRYLIKTRGQQVTLSCSPISGHRSVSWYQQTPGQGLQFLFEYFSETQRNKGNFPGRFSGRQFSNSRSEMNVSTLELGDSALYLCASSLESYTYNEQFFGPGTRLTVL.

A few counts support this clone. The chain couples TRBV3-1 (or the pseudogene TRBV3-2) to TRBJ2-7; 12 positions agree with TRBD1. Germline V gives CDR1 LGHDT, CDR2 YNNKEL (reference sequence). There are 16 residues in the CDR3. Germline trimming cut 1 base from V and 6 bases from J; bases unmatched to any gene: 7. The CDR3 loop is CASSQGDRGLSGEQYF. The DNA for the CDR3 is TGTGCCAGCAGCCAAGGGGACAGGGGGCTGTCGGGCGAGCAGTACTTC.

The rearrangement uses TRBV24-1 and TRBJ1-5; unclear D gene. The germline V gene encodes CDR1 KGHDR and CDR2 SFDVKD. V dropped 4 bases and J dropped 7 bases, with 13 bases sitting between them. The CDR3 contains 14 residues. The CDR3 DNA follows: TGTGCCACCAGTGACTCCAACGGGGTGCAGCCCCAGCATTTT. This translates into CATSDSNGVQPQHF.

The rearrangement links TRBV7-3 to TRBJ2-5, with unresolved D. V lost 3 bases to trimming and J lost 5 bases, with 10 bases between them. Germline CDR1 SGHTA, CDR2 FQGTGA. CDR3 length equals 13 residues. In DNA, the CDR3 is TGTGCCAGCAGCTTCAACAGATACGAGACCCAGTACTTC. Its translation: CASSFNRYETQYF.

The gene calls are TRBV7-6 and TRBJ2-1; a weak D match, TRBD2 (5 bases). From germline, CDR1 is SGHVS and CDR2 FNYEAQ. This CDR3 is 16 amino acids long. The germline V and J ends were trimmed by 1 base and 1 base, with 11 bases remaining between them. CDR3 residues: CASSLGGRVSYNEQFF. The CDR3 coding sequence is TGTGCCAGCAGCTTAGGTGGGCGGGTATCCTACAATGAGCAGTTCTTC.

The rearrangement joins TRBV5-1 to TRBJ1-4, with D perhaps matching TRBD1 (6 bases). Trimming cost V 0 bases and J 7 bases, with 13 bases left between them. The CDR3 extends over 15 amino acids. Per the germline V gene, CDR1 is SGHRS and CDR2 is YFSETQ. The CDR3 loop reads CASSLVGGVGEKLFF. The CDR3 region has the DNA TGCGCCAGCAGCTTGGTTGGGGGCGTCGGTGAAAAACTGTTTTTT.

V and J are TRBV27 and TRBJ1-5, with 8 bases aligning to TRBD1. The CDR3 extends over 15 amino acids. The V segment lost 5 bases and the J segment 2 bases; nucleotides outside the gene matches: 5. Germline-derived CDR1 and CDR2 are MNHEY and SMNVEV (reference sequence). The CDR3 nucleotides read TGTGCCAGCAGTCTGGGGACAGGCCGCAATCAGCCCCAGCATTTT. This sequence encodes CASSLGTGRNQPQHF.

This chain links TRBV11-2 with TRBJ2-7, with TRBD2 matching 7 bases. The V gene's germline CDR1 is SGHAT and CDR2 FQNNGV. This CDR3 comprises 13 residues. Trimming at V came to 5 bases and at J to 3 bases, leaving 4 bases not matched to a gene. The CDR3 protein is CASSRGRGYEQYF. The CDR3 bases are TGTGCCAGCAGCAGAGGGAGGGGCTACGAGCAGTACTTC.

V usage is TRBV27 and J usage is TRBJ2-7; TRBD2 is a possible D gene (6 bases). CDR3 size: 13 residues. V lost 1 base and J 3 bases, leaving 7 bases between the germline ends. CDR1 MNHEY and CDR2 SMNVEV come from the germline V gene (reference sequence). CDR3 sequence (DNA): TGTGCCAGCAGTTTATTCGGGGGCTACGAGCAGTACTTC. Its translation is CASSLFGGYEQYF.

In its sample, this clone was seen a few times. The chain links TRBV27 to TRBJ2-1, with D maybe TRBD2 (6 bases). V lost 2 bases, J lost 0 bases, and 8 bases lay in between. Germline values: CDR1 MNHEY, CDR2 SMNVEV (reference sequence). The length of the CDR3 is 15 residues. The CDR3 reads CASSLSSGSYNEQFF. Written as DNA, the CDR3 is TGTGCCAGCAGTTTAAGTAGCGGCTCCTACAATGAGCAGTTCTTC.

The rearrangement links TRBV18 to TRBJ1-2, with no clear D. Trimming cost V 2 bases and J 8 bases, with 18 bases left between them. The V gene's germline CDR1 is KGHSH and CDR2 LQKENI. The CDR3 consists of 15 residues. In nucleotides, the CDR3 is TGTGCCAGCTCACCAGACGGACTCCCGGCGGGGGGCTACACCTTC. Residues: CASSPDGLPAGGYTF.

The chain carries TRBV10-3 and TRBJ1-2; 7 bases fit TRBD1. V lost 4 bases and J lost 2; bases outside the gene matches: 7. The CDR3 runs 15 residues. Per the germline V gene, CDR1 is ENHRY and CDR2 is SYGVKD. The CDR3 reads CAISGRQGTNYGYTF. In nucleotides, the CDR3 is TGTGCCATCAGTGGGAGACAGGGTACGAACTATGGCTACACCTTC.

The CDR3 nucleotides are TGCAGCGTTGAAGTTCGGGGGGCGCTGTCTTTCTTT. Translating it yields CSVEVRGALSFF. The genes are TRBV29-1 and TRBJ1-1; D possibly corresponds to TRBD1 (6 bases). V lost 1 base and J 12 bases, leaving 15 bases between the germline ends. Germline values: CDR1 SQVTM, CDR2 ANQGSEA. This CDR3 is 12 amino acids long. Full variable domain (remainder filled in from reference TRBV29-1 and TRBJ1-1): SAVISQKPSRDICQRGTSLTIQCQVDSQVTMMFWYRQQPGQSLTLIATANQGSEATYESGFVIDKFPISRPNLTFSTLTVSNMSPEDSSIYLCSVEVRGALSFFGQGTRLTVV.

This chain uses TRBV6-4 with TRBJ2-2; D call uncertain. This CDR3 has 15 amino acids. The germline V gene encodes CDR1 MRHNA and CDR2 SNTAGT. The V end lost 3 bases, the J end lost 3 bases, and 11 bases lay between the germline ends. The chain's CDR3 is CASSEFNTYTGELFF. The CDR3 bases are TGTGCCAGCAGTGAGTTTAACACCTACACCGGGGAGCTGTTTTTT.

V is TRBV7-9 and J is TRBJ1-1, with 7 bases fitting TRBD1. With V trimmed by 4 bases and J by 2 bases, 7 bases remained unmatched. The CDR3 is 15 amino acids. Germline loops: CDR1 SEHNR, CDR2 FQNEAQ (reference sequence). The DNA for the CDR3 is TGTGCCAGCAGCTGGGACAACAGGGGTAACACTGAAGCTTTCTTT. It is translated as CASSWDNRGNTEAFF.

The chain carries TRBV28 and TRBJ2-1; possible D gene TRBD2, 6 bases. V lost 5 bases to trimming and J lost 0 bases, with 20 bases between them. Germline CDR1 and CDR2: MDHEN and SYDVKM. This CDR3 contains 18 residues. CDR3 region: CASSQFAGTQSSYNEQFF. CDR3 nucleotide sequence: TGTGCCAGCAGTCAATTTGCCGGGACTCAAAGCTCCTACAATGAGCAGTTCTTC.

In the case of this clone: Different DNA sequences within this sample yield the same CDR3. The V gene is TRBV5-1, the J gene TRBJ2-2; weak D call: TRBD1 (6 bases). The CDR3 loop spans 15 amino acids. The germline CDR1 and CDR2 sequences are SGHRS and YFSETQ. The V and J ends lost 0 bases and 1 base respectively, with 7 bases between them. The CDR3 DNA sequence: TGCGCCAGCAGCTTGGACAGGGTGAACACCGGGGAGCTGTTTTTT. This gives the protein CASSLDRVNTGELFF.

V is TRBV7-8 and J is TRBJ2-2, with D tentatively TRBD2 (6 bases). CDR1 and CDR2 (germline): SGHVS, FQNEAQ. There are 15 residues in the CDR3. Trimming cost V 2 bases and J 2 bases, with 9 bases left between them. The CDR3 nucleotides read TGTGCCAGCAGCTTACAGGGACTCAACACCGGGGAGCTGTTTTTT. Translation gives CASSLQGLNTGELFF.

This clone was observed once. The genes are TRBV5-1 and TRBJ2-5; 8 bases fit TRBD2. This CDR3 spans 18 amino acids. V was pared by 1 base and J by 5 bases, with 16 bases of the junction left unmatched. CDR1 and CDR2 (germline): SGHRS, YFSETQ. CDR3: CASSLLSPRGRFIETQYF. CDR3 DNA: TGCGCCAGCAGCTTGTTATCCCCCCGCGGGAGGTTTATTGAGACCCAGTACTTC.

The CDR3 here is CASSFFGQGVNEQFF. The CDR3 DNA reads as TGCGCCAGCAGCTTCTTCGGACAGGGTGTCAATGAGCAGTTCTTC. This chain connects TRBV5-1 to TRBJ2-1; 8 nucleotides agree with TRBD1. There are 15 residues in the CDR3. Germline V gives CDR1 SGHRS, CDR2 YFSETQ. V lost 2 bases, J lost 6 bases, and 7 bases stayed unmatched.

The rearrangement joins TRBV11-2 to TRBJ2-2, with TRBD2 matching 7 bases. Germline values: CDR1 SGHAT, CDR2 FQNNGV. The CDR3 is 15 residues long. V was pared by 3 bases and J by 4 bases, with 5 bases of the junction left unmatched. The chain's CDR3 is CASSLGGPVTGELFF. The CDR3 bases are TGTGCCAGCAGCTTGGGAGGGCCCGTCACCGGGGAGCTGTTTTTT.

This rearrangement joins TRBV6-6 to TRBJ1-4; 9 nucleotides align to TRBD1. The CDR3 length is 16 residues. With 6 bases clipped from V and 6 bases from J, the junction kept 11 bases outside the gene matches. Germline CDR1 MNHNY, CDR2 SVGAGI (reference sequence). The CDR3 nucleotides read TGTGCCAGCAGGCCTACCGACAGGGGGTATGATGAAAAACTGTTTTTT. Translated, it gives CASRPTDRGYDEKLFF.

The chain has TRBV6-1 and TRBJ1-2; D call uncertain. The CDR3 length is 12 residues. The V gene lost 2 bases and the J gene lost 5 bases, with 6 bases spanning the gap. Germline CDR1 is MNHNS and CDR2 is SASEGT. DNA for the CDR3: TGTGCCAGCAGTGAACATCGGTATGGCTACACCTTC. Encoded protein: CASSEHRYGYTF.

The genes are TRBV7-2 and TRBJ2-7; no clear D. The V end lost 2 bases, the J end lost 4 bases, and 9 bases lay between the germline ends. Germline V gives CDR1 SGHTA, CDR2 FQGNSA. CDR3 length: 13 residues. CDR3 DNA: TGTGCCAGCAGCTTACAGTCCAGATACGAGCAGTACTTC. It specifies CASSLQSRYEQYF.

J is TRBJ1-3 and V is TRBV18; 7 bases align to TRBD1. CDR1 is KGHSH and CDR2 is LQKENI in the germline V gene. J gave up 0 bases and V 3 bases, and 8 bases lay outside the gene matches. This CDR3 has 17 amino acids. DNA of the CDR3: TGTGCCAGCTCACCGGGGCAGGGGGTAGACTCTGGAAACACCATATATTTT. Translation: CASSPGQGVDSGNTIYF.